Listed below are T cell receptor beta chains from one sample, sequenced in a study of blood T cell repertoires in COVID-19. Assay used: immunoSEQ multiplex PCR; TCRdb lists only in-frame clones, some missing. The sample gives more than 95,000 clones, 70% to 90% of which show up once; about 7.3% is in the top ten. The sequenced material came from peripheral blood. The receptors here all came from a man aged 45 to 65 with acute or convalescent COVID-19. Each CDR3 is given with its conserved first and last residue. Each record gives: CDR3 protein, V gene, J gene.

CASSWRGQTTDTQYF,TRBV11-3,TRBJ2-3
CASSPPPGHGADTQYF,TRBV7-9,TRBJ2-3
CASSSAGPYEQYF,TRBV11-2,TRBJ2-7
CASSLGAGANYGYTF,TRBV7-2,TRBJ1-2
CASSLAPSGSYEQYF,TRBV5-6,TRBJ2-7
CASSSNSGNLSYEQYF,TRBV7-7,TRBJ2-7
CASRRAGDNEQFF,TRBV5-1,TRBJ2-1
CASSYSTSGNHEQYF,TRBV10-2,TRBJ2-7
CAISKGLAGGPGEQYF,TRBV10-3,TRBJ2-7
CASSLGNRGNTEAFF,TRBV7-9,TRBJ1-1
CASSAGGFGYTF,TRBV5-4,TRBJ1-2
CASSAGTLGGYGYTF,TRBV19,TRBJ1-2
CASSQDLSGGRYEQYF,TRBV4-1,TRBJ2-7
CASSFLPNYGYTF,TRBV27,TRBJ1-2
CASSDIFAGELFF,TRBV13,TRBJ2-2
CASSASQRDSPLHF,TRBV25-1,TRBJ1-6
CATRTGKSEKLFF,TRBV10-2,TRBJ1-4
CASSLGGGNTEAFF,TRBV5-1,TRBJ1-1
CASSTQGNQPQHF,TRBV12-3/TRBV12-4,TRBJ1-5
CASSPFLAGTSGNTIYF,TRBV18,TRBJ1-3
CASSPPVANEQFF,TRBV18,TRBJ2-1
CASSPIQVLDGYGYTF,TRBV18,TRBJ1-2
CASSESGLVSYNEQFF,TRBV10-1,TRBJ2-1
CATTGRGLGTDTQYF,TRBV24-1,TRBJ2-3
CASSLAPGTLGGYNEQFF,TRBV13,TRBJ2-1
CSVRGGIQPYEQYF,TRBV29-1,TRBJ2-7
CASSLEEGPGNEQFF,TRBV7-7,TRBJ2-1
CASSIRGKDEQFF,TRBV19,TRBJ2-1
CATSSQGSNSPLHF,TRBV15,TRBJ1-6
CASSSGSSYNEQFF,TRBV5-5,TRBJ2-1
CASSLYRDNSPLHF,TRBV7-2,TRBJ1-6
CASSRDRNQPQHF,TRBV18,TRBJ1-5
CANLTGDYGYTF,TRBV30,TRBJ1-2